This TCR beta chain stems from a study of T cell changes during pregnancy in multiple sclerosis. Assay used: immunoSEQ multiplex PCR; TCRdb lists only in-frame clones, some missing. This sample has 20,000 to 25,000 clones, with 80% to 90% found just once. CDR3 length: 15 residues. V lost 8 bases, J lost 5 bases, and 12 bases stayed unmatched. Germline-derived CDR1 and CDR2 are MRHNA and SNTAGT. The clonotype was recovered from a female donor with multiple sclerosis, enrolled in a pregnancy study. The sample here was CD8+ T cells from peripheral blood mononuclear cells, taken in the first trimester of pregnancy. The genes are TRBV6-4 and TRBJ2-1, with 7 bases identical to TRBD2. CDR3 sequence: CASSEVGGSNNEQFF. In DNA, the CDR3 is TGTGCCAGCTCTGAGGTCGGCGGGAGTAACAATGAGCAGTTCTTC.